The source of this TCR beta chain is a study of T cell responses to AZD1222 COVID-19 vaccine. Study-wide results and limits: Baseline serostatus was positive in only five to seven AZD1222 recipients.

TCRdb's table, derived via immunoSEQ multiplex PCR, lists solely in-frame clones and lacks some. This table has 150,000 to 200,000 clones, 80% to 95% appearing once. Details on this clone: Its antigen is not identified.

Germline CDR1 SQVTM, CDR2 ANQGSEA. The CDR3 runs to 15 residues. The germline V and J ends were trimmed by 3 bases and 0 bases, with 13 bases remaining between them. V gene TRBV29-1 combines with J gene TRBJ2-3; D gene uncertain. The sequencing here drew on peripheral blood, taken on day 0 of AZD1222 vaccination. This sequence originates from an adult in good health. CDR3 DNA sequence: TGCAGCGTTGAGGGCGGAATTTCTAGCACAGATACGCAGTATTTT. Protein: CSVEGGISSTDTQYF.